The clone carrying this TCR beta chain was observed once. Its target is not known. Germline is not matched at one junction end, which may reflect a read error. The CDR3 is made up of 11 amino acids. The germline V gene has CDR1 MNHNS and CDR2 SASEGT. TCRdb re-called the reads with MiXCR, one entry per CDR3 protein. Of 650,000 to 850,000 distinct CDR3 sequences listed, 25% to 30% were seen once; the top ten hold around 12%. The sample comes from a study of T cell repertoires in cytomegalovirus infection. This clonotype originated in a human donor in good health (CMV status not recorded). Some clones in this sample may be carry-over from other donors' samples. The rearrangement joins TRBV6-1 to TRBJ2-1; 10 bases align to TRBD2. This specimen consisted of cultured CD8+ T cells from PBMCs, obtained from culture after CMV antigen stimulation. The CDR3 region has the DNA TGTGCCAGCAGTGACATTAGCGGGGGGTTATTC. It is translated as CASSDISGGLF.